This TCR beta chain was profiled in a study of cytomegalovirus exposure and HLA in healthy donors (dated by TCRdb to about 2017). Regarding the study in general: In an earlier analysis of roughly 500 of the donors, about 260 Gb of sequence data and 100 million or so unique TCR beta sequences from some 170 million T cells were reported. An early release covering more than 500 HLA-typed donors comprised 250 to 350 gigabases of sequencing data and roughly 85 million unique TCR sequences. Among the roughly 400 genotyped donors, 81% belonged to the genetic ancestry cluster associated with self-reported Caucasian donors. The study aimed to test whether cataloging public T cell receptors could reveal signatures of past pathogen exposure. Using immunosequencing, the study profiled T cell repertoires from 640 or so subjects and related those repertoires to cytomegalovirus serostatus. Along with the approximately 700-subject first cohort, a separate validation cohort of over 90 different subjects was used. The study combined high-throughput TCR immunosequencing, statistical association of individual TCRs with disease status, and machine learning to predict cytomegalovirus infection status. A later analysis re-examined previously published TCR beta repertoires from roughly 720 donors and added high-resolution HLA genotyping to investigate patterns of TCR occurrence. The later analysis used no new phenotypic data to find candidate immune exposures, relying instead on TCR beta sequences and their occurrence across donors. An earlier analysis of roughly 600 of the donors used high-throughput TCR beta sequencing to judge whether each TCR beta V gene segment behaved as functional or pseudogenic. Alongside the repertoire data, information on donor age, sex, ethnicity and CMV serostatus was compiled. Genome-wide SNP genotypes for about 65% of the 666 donors were used in a later genetic analysis, which treated that subset as a discovery cohort. All discovery cohort repertoires had been generated on a single sequencing platform. HLA typing covered class I and class II loci at four-digit resolution. Typing coverage differed by locus: A, B, C, DRB1 and DQB1 were typed in about 629-640 donors, DQA1 in approximately 520, DPA1 in approximately 600, and DPB1 in 400 to 480. Roughly five DR-DQ haplotypes were handled as single units for association and clustering, since linkage in the cohort was strong. Among about 400 genotyped donors of the cohort, an average of about 220,000 unique TCR beta nucleotide sequences was sequenced per donor, of which about 18% were non-productive.

V is reduced by 1 base and J by 3 bases, leaving a spacing of 7 bases between them. Inclusive of the bounding cysteine and phenylalanine, the CDR3 is 14 residues long. The sequence is cut down to CDR3 DNA, 42 bases in frame from base 1. CDR1 and CDR2, per the germline V gene, are SGHVS and FQNEAQ. General study outcomes and caveats: Most TCR sequences were observed very rarely across donors, whereas some public TCRs were present in many individuals. The study listed 150 to 200 TCR beta chains as associated with cytomegalovirus. In vitro tests confirmed that a few of the cytomegalovirus-associated TCR beta chains recognize cytomegalovirus antigens. The cohort was sequenced for TCR beta chains only, and without alpha or paired-chain data the features that could be detected were limited. Linkage disequilibrium might explain the correlated functional status among segregating V segments, but an unknown experimental factor could not be excluded. For the cohort, immune exposure information was limited to CMV serostatus. Some IMGT-functional V segments, including TRBV6-2 and TRBV6-3, could not be told apart with the 87-base-pair reads, so those segments were excluded. A further reported finding was that TCR beta sequences accurately predicted the HLA-A and HLA-B alleles for most subjects in the first cohort. A cluster of highly shared sequence variants was judged likely to be a technical artifact of the sequencing pipeline. When HLA alleles, especially DR and DQ, strongly co-occurred, attributing TCR associations to individual alleles was difficult. In a later analysis, TCR association rates were found to vary across HLA loci, with the most associated TCRs seen for DRB1 alleles and the fewest for HLA-C alleles. According to the authors, the approach could potentially be generalized to other disease states and immunological phenotypes. A later genetic analysis associated a missense DCLRE1C variant with V-gene and J-gene trimming of TCR beta chains, and an independent cohort replicated the association. A later analysis found that most CMV-associated TCR beta chains appeared HLA-restricted, with HLA associations seemingly driven largely by CMV exposure. Because HLA typing was missing for some donors at each locus, association tests included only the typed subset. In a later analysis, HLA-associated TCR beta chains showed more clonal expansion and lower generation probabilities than non-associated chains that were equally common. According to a later analysis, parvovirus B19, influenza, CMV and Epstein-Barr virus appeared linked to several top co-occurrence clusters. The presence/absence analyses assumed that sequencing depth was roughly uniform across donors, and that assumption may not be true. In both the original and validation cohorts, the classifier was reported to diagnose cytomegalovirus status with high specificity and sensitivity. Because counts were too low, more than 15 rarely observed V segments, including chromosome 9 orphons, were excluded from the earlier analysis of roughly 580 of the donors. A later genetic analysis reported fewer N-insertions in productive TCRs among donors in an Asian-associated ancestry cluster than the roughly 650-donor mean. An earlier analysis of roughly 570 of the donors showed that most TCR beta V segments appeared in productive rearrangements either about 90% or about 30% of the time, which broadly matched IMGT annotations. At a false discovery rate of 0.05, a later analysis linked roughly 17,000 TCR beta sequences to specific HLA alleles.

The cohort consisted of hundreds of healthy bone marrow donors. At the time of sampling, every cohort member was nominally healthy, though immune exposures that went unrecorded were likely present. The donor tested CMV seropositive, placing the donor among the 250 to 350 seropositive members of the cohort. Each donor provided a peripheral blood sample, and peripheral blood mononuclear cells were used for TCR beta sequencing. Genomic DNA extraction from the blood cell samples was performed with the Qiagen DNeasy Blood Extraction Kit. The library was obtained by the immunoSEQ multiplex PCR assay. The multiplex PCR relied on a mix of 60 forward primers for TCR Vbeta segments and 13 reverse primers for TCR Jbeta segments. The CDR3 region of rearranged TCR beta genes was amplified from genomic DNA by a multiplex PCR assay. On the Illumina HiSeq System, the amplified TCR beta libraries were sequenced as 87-base-pair reads. The study's own analysis went as follows. Across the roughly 600 repertoires, a later analysis counted 80 million or so unique TCR beta chains, 9 million to 14 million of which were shared by at least two donors. To remove PCR and sequencing errors, raw reads were error-corrected and collapsed into unique sequences using a nearest-neighbor algorithm that merged closely related sequences. V, D and J gene segments were assigned by aligning CDR3 sequences to IMGT reference sequences. For a sequence to be retained, at least a six-nucleotide match to both a V gene segment and a J gene segment was required. Rearrangements were called productive when the CDR3 lacked stop codons and stayed in frame with V and J; all others were non-productive. CDR3 was defined by IMGT convention, running from the second conserved V-encoded cysteine to the conserved J-encoded phenylalanine. In an earlier analysis of around 540 of the donors, sequences lacking an unambiguous match to a single V gene segment were excluded. In an earlier analysis of a few hundred of the donors, V segments were called functional above 56.7% productive rearrangements and were called segregating when the between-donor standard deviation exceeded 5%. A statistical classification framework was built to diagnose cytomegalovirus status from the catalog of TCR beta chain sequences. In a later analysis, V and J genes were assigned by comparing TCR nucleotide sequences against IMGT/GENE-DB human TR gene sequences. A later analysis assigned CDR3 sequences and most-parsimonious VDJ recombination scenarios with the TCRdist pipeline. In a later analysis, every TCR beta chain was defined by the combination of its CDR3 amino acid sequence and its V-gene family, and reads without a unique V-gene family were dropped. To address suspected cross-contamination and a sequencing artifact, a later analysis removed a few hundred highly shared, low-generation-probability nucleotide sequences. A later analysis calculated a clonal expansion index for each public chain from normalized within-repertoire ranks of inferred template counts. In a later analysis, generation probabilities were computed using a VDJ recombination model fitted to out-of-frame rearrangements, and the results were checked against IGoR. Hypergeometric tests were used in a later analysis to score TCR-TCR, TCR-HLA and TCR-CMV co-occurrence, with a repertoire-size bias correction applied to the TCR pairs. False discovery rates were estimated in a later analysis by permuting HLA or CMV assignments 20 times. In a later analysis, co-occurring TCRs were grouped using DBSCAN, with TCRdist sequence similarity added in when clustering inside HLA-allele-positive subsets. Repertoires with fewer than 30,000 or more than 120,000 public chains, plus five repertoires with anomalous nucleotide sharing, were excluded from co-occurrence clustering. What TCRdb holds here is the immuneACCESS table cut down to in-frame rearrangements. Part of the clones is not present; checked against another copy, under half of the missing clones reflect an unresolved V gene, and the others are unexplained. The DNA gave D and trimming, while V, J and clone size come from that table. In this sample the table shows more than 100,000 clones, 82% of which occur a single time. Approximately 8.1% of the sample belongs to the ten largest clones.

Comments on this clone: The antigen it recognizes is unknown. No base quality information exists; no much larger clone differs at one position.

This receptor was identified in a woman between 50 and 59 years old in good health and CMV-seropositive. This chain joins TRBV7-8 to TRBJ1-5, with no reliable assignment of the D segment. The sequenced sample was PBMCs. The CDR3: CASSLDGVNQPQHF. The bases read TGTGCCAGCAGCTTAGACGGAGTCAATCAGCCCCAGCATTTT.